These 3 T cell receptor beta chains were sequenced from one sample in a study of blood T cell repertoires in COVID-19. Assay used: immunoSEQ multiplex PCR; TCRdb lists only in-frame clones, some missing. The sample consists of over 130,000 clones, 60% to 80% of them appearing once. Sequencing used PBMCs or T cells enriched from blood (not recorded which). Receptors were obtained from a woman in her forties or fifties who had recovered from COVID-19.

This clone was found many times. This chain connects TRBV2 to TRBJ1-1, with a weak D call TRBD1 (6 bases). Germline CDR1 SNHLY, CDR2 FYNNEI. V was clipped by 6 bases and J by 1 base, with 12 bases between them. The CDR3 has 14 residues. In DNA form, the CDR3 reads TGTGCCAGCAGCTTAGGACAGAGGAACACTGAAGCTTTCTTT. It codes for CASSLGQRNTEAFF.

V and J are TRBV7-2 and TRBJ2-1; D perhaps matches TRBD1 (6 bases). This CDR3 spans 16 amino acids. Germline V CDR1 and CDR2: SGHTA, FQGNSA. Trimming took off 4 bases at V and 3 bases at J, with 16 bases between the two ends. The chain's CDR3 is CASSSLLRGFYNEQFF. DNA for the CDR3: TGTGCCAGCAGCTCTCTTTTGAGGGGGTTCTACAATGAGCAGTTCTTC.

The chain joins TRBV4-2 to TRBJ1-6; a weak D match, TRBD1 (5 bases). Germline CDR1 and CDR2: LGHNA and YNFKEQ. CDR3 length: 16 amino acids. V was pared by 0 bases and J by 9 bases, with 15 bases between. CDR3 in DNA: TGTGCCAGCAGCCAAGATGTGCGGGGCGGGTTTTCACCCCTCCACTTT. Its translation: CASSQDVRGGFSPLHF.